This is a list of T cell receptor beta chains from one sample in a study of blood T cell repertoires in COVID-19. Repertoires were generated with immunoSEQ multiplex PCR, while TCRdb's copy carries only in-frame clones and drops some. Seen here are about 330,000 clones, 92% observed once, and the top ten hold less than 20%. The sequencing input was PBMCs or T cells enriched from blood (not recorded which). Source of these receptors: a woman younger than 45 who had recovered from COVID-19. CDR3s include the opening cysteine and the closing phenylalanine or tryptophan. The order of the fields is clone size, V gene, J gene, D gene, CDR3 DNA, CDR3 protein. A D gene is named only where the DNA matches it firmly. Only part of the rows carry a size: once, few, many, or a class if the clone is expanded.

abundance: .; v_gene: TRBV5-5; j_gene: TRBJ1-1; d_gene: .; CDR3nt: TGTGCCAGCAGCTGGGACTGGAACACTGAAGCTTTCTTT; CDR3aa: CASSWDWNTEAFF
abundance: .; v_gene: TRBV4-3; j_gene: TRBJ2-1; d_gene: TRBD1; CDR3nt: TGCGCCAGCAGCCAAGTCCCGGGACAGGGCACCAATGAGCAGTTCTTC; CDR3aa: CASSQVPGQGTNEQFF
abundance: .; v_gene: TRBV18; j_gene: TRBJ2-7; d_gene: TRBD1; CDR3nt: TGTGCCAGCTCACCACCGACAGGGGGCGGCGAGCAGTACTTC; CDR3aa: CASSPPTGGGEQYF
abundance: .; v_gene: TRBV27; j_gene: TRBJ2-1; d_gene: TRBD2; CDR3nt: TGTGCCAGCAGTCGCCGAGGGACTAGCGGGAGCCCGAGCTCCTACAATGAGCAGTTCTTC; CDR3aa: CASSRRGTSGSPSSYNEQFF
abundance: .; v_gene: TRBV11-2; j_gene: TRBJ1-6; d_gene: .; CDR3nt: TGTGCCAGCAGACTCACTATGGGGCGATATAATTCACCCCTCCACTTT; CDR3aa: CASRLTMGRYNSPLHF
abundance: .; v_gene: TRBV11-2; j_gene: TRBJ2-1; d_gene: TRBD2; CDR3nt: TGTGCCAGCAGACTAGCGACAGATTCCGGTGAGCAGTTCTTC; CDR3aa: CASRLATDSGEQFF
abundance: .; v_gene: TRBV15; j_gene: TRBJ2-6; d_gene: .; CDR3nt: TGTGCCACCAGCAGGGCTGGTGGGGGCGGTGGGGCCAACGTCCTGACTTTC; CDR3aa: CATSRAGGGGGANVLTF
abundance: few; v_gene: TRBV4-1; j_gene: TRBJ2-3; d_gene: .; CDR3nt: TGCGCCAGCAGCCAAGATAGCGCGAGCACAGATACGCAGTATTTT; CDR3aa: CASSQDSASTDTQYF
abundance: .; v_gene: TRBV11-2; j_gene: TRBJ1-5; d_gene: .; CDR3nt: TGTGCCAACCTCCACGGGAAGTATAGCAATCAGCCCCAGCATTTT; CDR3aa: CANLHGKYSNQPQHF
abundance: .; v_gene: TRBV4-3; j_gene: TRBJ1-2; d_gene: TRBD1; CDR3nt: TGCGCCAGCAGCCAAGGACAGGGGAGAGACTATGGCTACACCTTC; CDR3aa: CASSQGQGRDYGYTF
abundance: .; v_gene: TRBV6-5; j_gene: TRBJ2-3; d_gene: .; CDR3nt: TGTGCCAGCAGTTACTCGCAGATTATCACAGATACGCAGTATTTT; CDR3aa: CASSYSQIITDTQYF
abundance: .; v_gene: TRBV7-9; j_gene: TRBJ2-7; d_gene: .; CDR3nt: TGTGCCAGCACGCAACAGTACGAGCAGTACTTC; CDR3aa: CASTQQYEQYF
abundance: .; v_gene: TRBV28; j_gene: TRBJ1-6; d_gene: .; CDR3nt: TGTGCCAGCAGAGGCCCCGGAGGCAATTCACCCCTCCACTTT; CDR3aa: CASRGPGGNSPLHF
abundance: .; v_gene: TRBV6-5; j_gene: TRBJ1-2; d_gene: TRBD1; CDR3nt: TGTGCCAGCAGAGAGGGACCAGGGGGGAGGGGCTACACCTTC; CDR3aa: CASREGPGGRGYTF
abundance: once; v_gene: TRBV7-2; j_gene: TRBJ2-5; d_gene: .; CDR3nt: TGTGCCAGCAGCAGCGGACTGCAAGAGACCCAGTACTTC; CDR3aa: CASSSGLQETQYF